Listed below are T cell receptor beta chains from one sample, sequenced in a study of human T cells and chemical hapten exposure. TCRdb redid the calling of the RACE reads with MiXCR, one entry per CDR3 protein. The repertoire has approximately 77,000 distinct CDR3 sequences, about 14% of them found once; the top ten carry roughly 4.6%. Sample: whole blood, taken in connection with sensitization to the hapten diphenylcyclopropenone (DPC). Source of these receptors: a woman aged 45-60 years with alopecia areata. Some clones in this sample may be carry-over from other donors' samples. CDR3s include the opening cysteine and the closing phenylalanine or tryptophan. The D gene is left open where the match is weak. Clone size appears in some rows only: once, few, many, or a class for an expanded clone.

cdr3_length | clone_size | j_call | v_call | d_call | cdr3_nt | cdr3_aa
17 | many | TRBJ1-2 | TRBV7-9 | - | TGTGCCAGCAGCTCCTTCCCACGGACCACAAGCGTGTATGGCTACACCTTC | CASSSFPRTTSVYGYTF
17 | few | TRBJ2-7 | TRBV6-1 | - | TGTGCCAGCAGTGAAGCGTTCCGCGCTGGCGGGATCAACGAGCAGTACTTC | CASSEAFRAGGINEQYF
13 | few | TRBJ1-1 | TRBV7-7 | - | TGTGCCAGCAGCGTCGAAGTAGGCACTGAAGCTTTCTTT | CASSVEVGTEAFF
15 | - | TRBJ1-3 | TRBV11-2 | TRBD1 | TGTGCCAGCAGCTGGGGACAGGGGGCTGGAAACACCATATATTTT | CASSWGQGAGNTIYF
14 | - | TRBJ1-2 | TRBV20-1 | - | TGCAGTGCTAGTCTATCGGCCCGCACGGCTGGCTACACCTTC | CSASLSARTAGYTF
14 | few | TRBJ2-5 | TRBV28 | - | TGTGCCAGCATCCGTGGGCTAGGAGGAGAGACCCAGTACTTC | CASIRGLGGETQYF
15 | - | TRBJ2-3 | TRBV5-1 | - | TGCGCCAGCAGCTGGACTGGGACTGGGTCAGATACGCAGTATTTT | CASSWTGTGSDTQYF
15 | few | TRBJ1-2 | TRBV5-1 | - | TGCGCCAGCAGCTCATTTGGGGAAGAGAACTATGGCTACACCTTC | CASSSFGEENYGYTF
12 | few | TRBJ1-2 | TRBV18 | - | TGTGCCAGCTCACCCGAGAATCCTGGGTACACCTTC | CASSPENPGYTF
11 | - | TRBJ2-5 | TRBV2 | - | TGTGCCAGCTCCCTGAGGGTGGCCCAGTACTTC | CASSLRVAQYF
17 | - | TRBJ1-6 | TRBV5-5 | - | TGTGCCAGCAGCTTGGACGTTCCGGCGACTAAAAATTCACCCCTCCACTTT | CASSLDVPATKNSPLHF